This T cell receptor (beta chain) comes out of a study of blood T cell repertoires in COVID-19. Study context: The United States, Italy and Spain supplied acute and convalescent COVID-19 samples. T cells, B-cell-depleted T cells, or PBMCs provided the cDNA or gDNA that served as material.

In the original analysis: It was from reference gene primer amplification that nucleated cell counts were estimated. Measured with immunoSEQ multiplex PCR; TCRdb has only the in-frame clones, and not every one. V and J calls and clone size are given by that table; D and trimming were obtained from the DNA. The data contain some 55,000 clones, less than 90% of them singletons. The CDR3 has 15 amino acids. The V gene lost 6 bases and the J gene lost 6 bases, with 15 bases spanning the gap. Looked up from germline, CDR1 is MNHEY and CDR2 is SVGAGI. Sequencing was done on a sample of peripheral blood. This receptor was obtained from a woman aged 55-75 years with acute or convalescent COVID-19. The V gene is TRBV6-5, the J gene TRBJ1-6; D is uncertain. As DNA, the CDR3 is TGTGCCAGCAGCTTACTCGGGAACGGTAATTCACCCCTCCACTTT. It codes for CASSLLGNGNSPLHF.